This T cell receptor beta chain was identified in a study of cytomegalovirus exposure and HLA in healthy donors. Study context: A preliminary data release comprised roughly 80 million unique TCRs obtained from HLA-typed donors. The study, taken as a whole, reports: After further analysis at a later stage, roughly 16,000 TCR beta sequences were associated with HLA alleles at 0.05 false discovery rate. A further, later analysis showed that HLA-associated TCR beta chains (compared with equally common others) were more clonally expanded.

The CDR3 has 17 residues. V was clipped by 1 base and J by 6 bases; unmatched bases: 10. Germline values: CDR1 SGHAT, CDR2 FQNNGV. The primer mix had 60 Vbeta and 13 Jbeta primers. Sequencing used immunoSEQ multiplex PCR; TCRdb keeps in-frame clones, though not all of them. With about 84,000 clones in the sample, the ten largest clones hold more than 0.45%. A note on this clone: The antigen is undetermined.

At the time of sampling, donors were nominally healthy, though unrecorded immune exposures were likely. Material: PBMCs. The chain links TRBV11-2 to TRBJ2-2; 8 bases are a match to TRBD1. The TCR was taken from a man in his fifties or sixties in good health and CMV-seronegative. The CDR3 DNA sequence: TGTGCCAGCAGCTTAGCGCTGGACAGGGTTTTTTCCGGGGAGCTGTTTTTT. This sequence encodes CASSLALDRVFSGELFF.